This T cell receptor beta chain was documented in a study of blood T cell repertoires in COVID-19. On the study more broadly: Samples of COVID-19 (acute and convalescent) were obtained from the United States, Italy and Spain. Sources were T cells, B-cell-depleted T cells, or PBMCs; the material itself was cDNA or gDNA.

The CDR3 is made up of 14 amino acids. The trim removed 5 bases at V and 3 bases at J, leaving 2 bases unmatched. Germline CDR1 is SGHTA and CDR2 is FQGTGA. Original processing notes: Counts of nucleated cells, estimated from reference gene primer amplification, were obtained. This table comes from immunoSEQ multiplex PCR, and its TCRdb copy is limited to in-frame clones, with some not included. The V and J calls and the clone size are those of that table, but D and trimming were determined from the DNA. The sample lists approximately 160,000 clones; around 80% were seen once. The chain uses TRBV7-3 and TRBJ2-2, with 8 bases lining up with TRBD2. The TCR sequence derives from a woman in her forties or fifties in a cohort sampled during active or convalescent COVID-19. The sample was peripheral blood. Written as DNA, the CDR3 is TGTGCCAGCAGCCCGCGGGGGGACACCGGGGAGCTGTTTTTT. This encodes CASSPRGDTGELFF.